These T cell receptor beta chains were read from a single sample in a study of identical twins. TCRdb recomputed calls from the 5' RACE reads with MiXCR, one row per CDR3 protein. This sample has 700,000 or so distinct CDR3 sequences; less than 10% occur once, and the top ten carry roughly 0.97%. The data also belong to a second study, concerning yellow fever vaccine responses in identical twins.

Specimen: PBMCs. These receptors originate from a woman between 18 and 29 years old in good health. Each CDR3 is given with its conserved first and last residue. Fields, in order: V gene, D gene, J gene, clone size, CDR3 protein, CDR3 DNA. The D gene is left open where the match is weak. Only some rows state a clone size, as once, few, many or a class for expanded clones.

v_call: TRBV12-3/TRBV12-4
d_call: TRBD1
j_call: TRBJ1-1
clone_size: few
cdr3_aa: CASSLRTGVTEAFF
cdr3_nt: TGTGCCAGCAGTTTGAGGACAGGGGTTACTGAAGCTTTCTTT

v_call: TRBV3-1
d_call: TRBD1
j_call: TRBJ1-1
clone_size: many
cdr3_aa: CASSQVTGLTEAFF
cdr3_nt: TGTGCCAGCAGCCAGGTGACAGGGCTCACTGAAGCTTTCTTT

v_call: TRBV29-1
d_call: TRBD1
j_call: TRBJ2-5
clone_size: few
cdr3_aa: CSVSGTAKETQYF
cdr3_nt: TGCAGCGTTTCCGGGACAGCAAAAGAGACCCAGTACTTC

v_call: TRBV29-1
d_call: TRBD1
j_call: TRBJ1-2
clone_size: few
cdr3_aa: CSVTDREYGYTF
cdr3_nt: TGCAGCGTAACGGACAGGGAGTATGGCTACACCTTC

v_call: TRBV20-1
d_call: TRBD2
j_call: TRBJ2-2
clone_size: NA
cdr3_aa: CSARSTSYNTGELFF
cdr3_nt: TGCAGTGCTAGATCGACTAGCTACAACACCGGGGAGCTGTTTTTT

v_call: TRBV4-3
d_call: TRBD1
j_call: TRBJ2-7
clone_size: many
cdr3_aa: CASSQDRQGTYEQYF
cdr3_nt: TGCGCCAGCAGCCAAGATCGACAGGGGACGTACGAGCAGTACTTC

v_call: TRBV5-8
d_call: NA
j_call: TRBJ1-5
clone_size: few
cdr3_aa: CASSLGGHQPQHF
cdr3_nt: TGTGCCAGCAGCTTGGGGGGTCATCAGCCCCAGCATTTT

v_call: TRBV5-1
d_call: NA
j_call: TRBJ2-5
clone_size: many
cdr3_aa: CASSLGWDTQETQYF
cdr3_nt: TGCGCCAGCAGCTTGGGTTGGGACACCCAAGAGACCCAGTACTTC

v_call: TRBV4-1
d_call: NA
j_call: TRBJ1-2
clone_size: many
cdr3_aa: CASSQVADPRSYGYTF
cdr3_nt: TGCGCCAGCAGCCAAGTCGCGGACCCCAGGAGCTATGGCTACACCTTC

v_call: TRBV7-2
d_call: NA
j_call: TRBJ2-1
clone_size: NA
cdr3_aa: CASSLVIGQFYNEQFF
cdr3_nt: TGTGCCAGCAGCTTGGTTATAGGACAGTTTTACAATGAGCAGTTCTTC

v_call: TRBV20-1
d_call: NA
j_call: TRBJ2-7
clone_size: NA
cdr3_aa: CSARDHGVLYEQYF
cdr3_nt: TGCAGTGCTAGAGATCATGGGGTTCTCTACGAGCAGTACTTC

v_call: TRBV20-1
d_call: NA
j_call: TRBJ2-7
clone_size: few
cdr3_aa: CSARGTRHLGEQYF
cdr3_nt: TGCAGTGCTAGAGGGACCCGTCACCTCGGGGAGCAGTACTTC

v_call: TRBV5-1
d_call: TRBD2
j_call: TRBJ2-1
clone_size: few
cdr3_aa: CASSLEAGGPLDEQFF
cdr3_nt: TGCGCCAGCAGCTTGGAAGCGGGAGGGCCTTTGGATGAGCAGTTCTTC

v_call: TRBV29-1
d_call: TRBD2
j_call: TRBJ2-3
clone_size: few
cdr3_aa: CSTSGSGTDTQYF
cdr3_nt: TGCAGCACGAGCGGGAGTGGCACAGATACGCAGTATTTT

v_call: TRBV5-6
d_call: TRBD2
j_call: TRBJ2-7
clone_size: few
cdr3_aa: CASSLWGGTSKYF
cdr3_nt: TGTGCCAGCAGCTTGTGGGGAGGGACTAGTAAGTACTTC

v_call: TRBV6-2/TRBV6-3
d_call: TRBD2
j_call: TRBJ2-2
clone_size: few
cdr3_aa: CASSPTPVLAGVVGELFF
cdr3_nt: TGTGCCAGCAGTCCTACCCCCGTCCTAGCGGGAGTTGTCGGGGAGCTGTTTTTT

v_call: TRBV7-9
d_call: NA
j_call: TRBJ2-1
clone_size: few
cdr3_aa: CASSPLGAGPYNEQFF
cdr3_nt: TGTGCCAGCAGCCCACTAGGGGCAGGGCCCTACAATGAGCAGTTCTTC

v_call: TRBV7-2
d_call: NA
j_call: TRBJ2-7
clone_size: NA
cdr3_aa: CASSLGVAWRDGNEQYF
cdr3_nt: TGTGCCAGCAGCTTAGGCGTCGCATGGAGAGATGGGAACGAGCAGTACTTC

v_call: TRBV5-6
d_call: NA
j_call: TRBJ2-7
clone_size: NA
cdr3_aa: CASSLGYGRGDGEQYF
cdr3_nt: TGTGCCAGCAGCTTGGGGTATGGCAGGGGGGATGGCGAGCAGTACTTC

v_call: TRBV7-9
d_call: NA
j_call: TRBJ2-1
clone_size: NA
cdr3_aa: CASSAGPSSYNEQFF
cdr3_nt: TGTGCCAGCAGCGCAGGACCGAGCTCCTACAATGAGCAGTTCTTC

v_call: TRBV5-1
d_call: NA
j_call: TRBJ2-7
clone_size: many
cdr3_aa: CASRSGRREQYF
cdr3_nt: TGCGCCAGCAGGTCGGGACGCCGAGAGCAGTACTTC

v_call: TRBV7-8
d_call: TRBD1
j_call: TRBJ2-1
clone_size: few
cdr3_aa: CASSPGQGKFF
cdr3_nt: TGTGCCAGCAGCCCGGGACAGGGGAAGTTCTTC

v_call: TRBV12-3/TRBV12-4
d_call: TRBD2
j_call: TRBJ2-3
clone_size: many
cdr3_aa: CASRLSGGALDTQYF
cdr3_nt: TGTGCCAGCAGACTTAGCGGGGGGGCCTTAGATACGCAGTATTTT

v_call: TRBV10-3
d_call: TRBD2
j_call: TRBJ2-1
clone_size: many
cdr3_aa: CAISEGASGGPLEQFF
cdr3_nt: TGTGCCATCAGTGAGGGAGCTAGCGGGGGGCCCCTGGAGCAGTTCTTC

v_call: TRBV29-1
d_call: NA
j_call: TRBJ2-3
clone_size: many
cdr3_aa: CSVESAGDTQYF
cdr3_nt: TGCAGCGTTGAAAGCGCAGGGGATACGCAGTATTTT

v_call: TRBV6-5
d_call: TRBD2
j_call: TRBJ2-1
clone_size: NA
cdr3_aa: CASSNPWERGAGRAQFF
cdr3_nt: TGTGCCAGCAGTAACCCTTGGGAGCGGGGGGCCGGTAGGGCGCAGTTCTTC

v_call: TRBV18
d_call: TRBD2
j_call: TRBJ2-1
clone_size: NA
cdr3_aa: CASSPGLGDNEQFF
cdr3_nt: TGTGCCAGCTCACCAGGACTAGGGGACAATGAGCAGTTCTTC

v_call: TRBV20-1
d_call: NA
j_call: TRBJ2-6
clone_size: NA
cdr3_aa: CSAMANVLTF
cdr3_nt: TGCAGTGCTATGGCCAACGTCCTGACTTTC

v_call: TRBV27
d_call: TRBD2
j_call: TRBJ2-1
clone_size: many
cdr3_aa: CASSFLADSYNEQFF
cdr3_nt: TGTGCCAGCAGTTTCCTAGCGGACTCCTACAATGAGCAGTTCTTC

v_call: TRBV29-1
d_call: NA
j_call: TRBJ1-1
clone_size: NA
cdr3_aa: CSVEGGYTEAFF
cdr3_nt: TGCAGCGTTGAAGGCGGCTACACTGAAGCTTTCTTT

v_call: TRBV7-2
d_call: NA
j_call: TRBJ2-6
clone_size: many
cdr3_aa: CASSLNSGANVLTF
cdr3_nt: TGTGCCAGCAGCTTAAACTCTGGGGCCAACGTCCTGACTTTC

v_call: TRBV9
d_call: TRBD2
j_call: TRBJ2-7
clone_size: few
cdr3_aa: CASSSREGTYEQYF
cdr3_nt: TGTGCCAGCAGCTCCCGGGAGGGGACCTACGAGCAGTACTTC

v_call: TRBV9
d_call: NA
j_call: TRBJ1-3
clone_size: few
cdr3_aa: CASNKGDFGGNTIYF
cdr3_nt: TGTGCCAGCAACAAAGGGGATTTCGGTGGAAACACCATATATTTT

v_call: TRBV7-2
d_call: TRBD2
j_call: TRBJ2-7
clone_size: few
cdr3_aa: CASSWGTIAYEQYF
cdr3_nt: TGTGCCAGCAGCTGGGGGACTATAGCCTACGAGCAGTACTTC

v_call: TRBV7-9
d_call: NA
j_call: TRBJ2-3
clone_size: NA
cdr3_aa: CASSFPKEGGTPNTQYF
cdr3_nt: TGTGCCAGCAGCTTCCCTAAGGAGGGGGGGACGCCTAATACGCAGTATTTT

v_call: TRBV5-1
d_call: TRBD2
j_call: TRBJ2-1
clone_size: many
cdr3_aa: CASSLSGSAYNEQFF
cdr3_nt: TGCGCCAGCAGCTTAAGCGGGAGCGCCTACAATGAGCAGTTCTTC

v_call: TRBV4-2
d_call: NA
j_call: TRBJ1-2
clone_size: few
cdr3_aa: CASSQVVASYGYTF
cdr3_nt: TGTGCCAGCAGCCAAGTAGTGGCGTCGTATGGCTACACCTTC

v_call: TRBV20-1
d_call: NA
j_call: TRBJ2-6
clone_size: many
cdr3_aa: CSARDHRAGGANVLTF
cdr3_nt: TGCAGTGCTAGAGATCACCGGGCCGGCGGGGCCAACGTCCTGACTTTC

v_call: TRBV9
d_call: TRBD2
j_call: TRBJ2-7
clone_size: NA
cdr3_aa: CASSVGLGLAGDYEQYF
cdr3_nt: TGTGCCAGCAGCGTAGGACTGGGACTAGCGGGAGACTACGAGCAGTACTTC

v_call: TRBV20-1
d_call: NA
j_call: TRBJ1-4
clone_size: NA
cdr3_aa: CSIRGGNRNNKKLFF
cdr3_nt: TGCAGTATTCGGGGGGGAAATAGAAATAATAAAAAACTGTTTTTT

v_call: TRBV25-1
d_call: NA
j_call: TRBJ2-3
clone_size: NA
cdr3_aa: CASSEWGRGDTQYF
cdr3_nt: TGTGCCAGCAGTGAATGGGGCCGTGGAGATACGCAGTATTTT

v_call: TRBV29-1
d_call: NA
j_call: TRBJ2-3
clone_size: NA
cdr3_aa: CSVEGRDWGTDTQYF
cdr3_nt: TGCAGCGTTGAAGGCCGGGACTGGGGCACAGATACGCAGTATTTT

v_call: TRBV20-1
d_call: NA
j_call: TRBJ2-4
clone_size: many
cdr3_aa: CSARSPNEAKNIQYF
cdr3_nt: TGCAGTGCTAGATCCCCAAATGAAGCCAAAAACATTCAGTACTTC

v_call: TRBV15
d_call: NA
j_call: TRBJ1-2
clone_size: few
cdr3_aa: CATSRDMPVSNYGYTF
cdr3_nt: TGTGCCACCAGCAGAGATATGCCAGTCTCCAACTATGGCTACACCTTC

v_call: TRBV7-9
d_call: NA
j_call: TRBJ2-1
clone_size: many
cdr3_aa: CASSSGQRHFTGEQFF
cdr3_nt: TGTGCCAGCAGCTCAGGACAGAGGCACTTTACTGGTGAGCAGTTCTTC

v_call: TRBV9
d_call: TRBD1
j_call: TRBJ1-1
clone_size: NA
cdr3_aa: CASSRRGQGVGDTEAFF
cdr3_nt: TGTGCCAGCAGCAGAAGAGGACAGGGGGTAGGAGACACTGAAGCTTTCTTT

v_call: TRBV20-1
d_call: NA
j_call: TRBJ2-5
clone_size: many
cdr3_aa: CSARDGAGVFPETQYF
cdr3_nt: TGCAGTGCTAGAGATGGGGCAGGGGTTTTTCCAGAGACCCAGTACTTC

v_call: TRBV24-1
d_call: NA
j_call: TRBJ2-1
clone_size: many
cdr3_aa: CATSDRTDPEQFF
cdr3_nt: TGTGCCACCAGTGATCGGACGGACCCTGAGCAGTTCTTC

v_call: TRBV5-1
d_call: NA
j_call: TRBJ2-5
clone_size: many
cdr3_aa: CASSLDDQETQYF
cdr3_nt: TGCGCCAGCAGCTTGGATGATCAAGAGACCCAGTACTTC

v_call: TRBV12-3/TRBV12-4
d_call: TRBD2
j_call: TRBJ2-3
clone_size: NA
cdr3_aa: CASRFPRGRGVSTDTQYF
cdr3_nt: TGTGCCAGCAGATTCCCGCGGGGGCGGGGGGTGAGCACAGATACGCAGTATTTT

v_call: TRBV24-1
d_call: NA
j_call: TRBJ2-2
clone_size: once
cdr3_aa: CATSDFRAVAGELFF
cdr3_nt: TGTGCCACCAGTGATTTTCGGGCGGTTGCCGGGGAGCTGTTTTTT

v_call: TRBV10-3
d_call: TRBD1
j_call: TRBJ2-5
clone_size: few
cdr3_aa: CAISARDRGETQYF
cdr3_nt: TGTGCCATCAGTGCCCGGGACAGGGGTGAGACCCAGTACTTC

v_call: TRBV6-2/TRBV6-3
d_call: NA
j_call: TRBJ2-7
clone_size: few
cdr3_aa: CASSQEGPAYEQYF
cdr3_nt: TGTGCCAGCAGTCAAGAAGGTCCGGCTTACGAGCAGTACTTC

v_call: TRBV6-1
d_call: NA
j_call: TRBJ2-1
clone_size: few
cdr3_aa: CASSEWRIKREQFF
cdr3_nt: TGTGCCAGCAGTGAATGGAGGATCAAAAGGGAGCAGTTCTTC

v_call: TRBV10-3
d_call: NA
j_call: TRBJ2-1
clone_size: NA
cdr3_aa: CATSNGGLTDNEQFF
cdr3_nt: TGTGCCACCTCTAACGGGGGCCTCACGGACAATGAGCAGTTCTTC